This TCR beta chain was found in a study of T cells after yellow fever vaccination. Regarding the study as a whole: It was a weaker secondary response, yet one that peaked faster, at day 5 versus 15.

This clonotype has only a few counts. Its cognate antigen is unknown. The CDR3 sequence is 12 residues long. V lost 5 bases, J lost 4 bases, and 8 bases lay in between. Germline-derived CDR1 and CDR2 are LNHNV and YYDKDF (reference sequence). UMIs were added to TCR cDNA along with a universal primer site when it was made by 5'RACE template switching. TCRdb re-called the 5' RACE reads through MiXCR, storing one row per CDR3 protein. Of approximately 550,000 distinct CDR3 sequences listed, roughly 14% were seen once; the top ten hold roughly 13%. The source of this sequence is a man in his thirties or forties who received the YFV17D yellow fever vaccine. This chain links TRBV15 with TRBJ2-5; D remains ambiguous. This material consisted of PBMCs, taken on the day of the yellow fever booster vaccination. For the CDR3, the DNA is TGTGCCACCAGCGGGTCGGCAGAGACCCAGTACTTC. Translating it yields CATSGSAETQYF.